This is a list of T cell receptor beta chains from one sample in a study of blood T cells in healthy people across ages. TCRdb ran MiXCR on the 5' RACE reads and lists one entry per CDR3 protein. The sample includes 1 million or so distinct CDR3 sequences, more than 35% of them seen just once. Sequencing input: blood. The receptor set was obtained from a woman aged 60-70 years in good health. Each CDR3 is given with its conserved first and last residue. The order of the fields is J gene, CDR3 length, V gene, D gene, clone size, CDR3 DNA, CDR3 protein. D genes are given only for firm matches. Part of the rows lack a size; the others show once, few, many or a class for expanded clones.

TRBJ2-5,14,TRBV27,TRBD1,NA,TGTGCCAGCAGGGGGACAGGGGGTCGAGAGACCCAGTACTTC,CASRGTGGRETQYF
TRBJ1-5,16,TRBV20-1,NA,NA,TGCAGTGCTAGAGATACGGCAGGCGATAGCAATCAGCCCCAGCATTTT,CSARDTAGDSNQPQHF
TRBJ2-1,14,TRBV27,TRBD2,once,TGTGCCAGCAGTCCGTGGGGAGGGAGCAATGAGCAGTTCTTC,CASSPWGGSNEQFF
TRBJ2-3,17,TRBV7-2,TRBD2,few,TGTGCCAGCCAACAAATGTCCCTAGGACTAGCGTTTGATACGCAGTATTTT,CASQQMSLGLAFDTQYF
TRBJ2-6,19,TRBV27,NA,NA,TGTGCCAGCAGTTTGTCCCCAGACAATGTCCTCTCTGGGACCAACGTCCTGACTTTC,CASSLSPDNVLSGTNVLTF
TRBJ2-1,13,TRBV25-1,NA,NA,TGTGCCAGCAGGCGGGACCTTTTCAATGAGCAGTTCTTC,CASRRDLFNEQFF
TRBJ2-5,13,TRBV10-1,NA,NA,TGCGCCAGCAGTGAGTCGGCCGTTTCGACCCAGTACTTC,CASSESAVSTQYF
TRBJ2-1,15,TRBV7-2,NA,NA,TGTGCCAGCAGCTTAGCTCCGGGAGCCTACAATGAGCAGTTCTTC,CASSLAPGAYNEQFF
TRBJ1-4,11,TRBV29-1,NA,few,TGCAGCGTGGGGGATAGTGAAAAACTGTTTTTT,CSVGDSEKLFF
TRBJ2-7,15,TRBV5-1,NA,few,TGCGCCAGCAGCTTGTTATTAGGGACAACCTACGAGCAGTACTTC,CASSLLLGTTYEQYF
TRBJ1-2,14,TRBV29-1,NA,few,TGCAGCGTTGACGAGTCGTGGCGGTACTATGGCTACACCTTC,CSVDESWRYYGYTF
TRBJ2-3,13,TRBV6-5,TRBD1,few,TGTGCCAGCAGTTGGACAGGGAGGGATACGCAGTATTTT,CASSWTGRDTQYF
TRBJ2-7,12,TRBV9,NA,many,TGTGCCAGCAGTGTCGGGGGCTACGAGCAGTACTTC,CASSVGGYEQYF
TRBJ2-7,16,TRBV18,NA,NA,TGTGCCAGCTCACCTGTGCCAACACAGGGCTCCTACGAGCAGTACTTC,CASSPVPTQGSYEQYF
TRBJ2-1,16,TRBV20-1,TRBD2,NA,TGCAGTGCTAGCTCCGGGAGGGAGCTTCCCTACAATGAGCAGTTCTTC,CSASSGRELPYNEQFF
TRBJ2-1,13,TRBV27,TRBD2,few,TGTGCCAGCAGTTTACTAGCGGGATATGAGCAGTTCTTC,CASSLLAGYEQFF
TRBJ2-1,17,TRBV7-2,NA,NA,TGTGCCAGCAGCCTCAGGGGTAGCAGGGCCCTGGGCAATGAGCAGTTCTTC,CASSLRGSRALGNEQFF
TRBJ2-3,13,TRBV29-1,TRBD2,many,TGCAGCGTTGAGGGACTAGCGGGGCATACGCAGTATTTT,CSVEGLAGHTQYF
TRBJ2-1,15,TRBV29-1,TRBD1,few,TGCAGCGTGAGCCGGACAGGGTCAACCTACAATGAGCAGTTCTTC,CSVSRTGSTYNEQFF
TRBJ2-1,15,TRBV5-6,NA,few,TGTGCCAGCAGCTTGTGGCTGGGTGCCCACAATGAGCAGTTCTTC,CASSLWLGAHNEQFF
TRBJ2-1,11,TRBV11-1,NA,NA,TGTGCCAGCAACTCCGGTCCTATACAGTTCTTC,CASNSGPIQFF
TRBJ2-5,13,TRBV20-1,NA,NA,TGCAGTGCCGATGACACGGGACGGGAGACCCAGTACTTC,CSADDTGRETQYF
TRBJ2-7,19,TRBV7-3,TRBD2,NA,TGTGCCAGCAGCCGGGGGGGGTTCTTTTCCCCTGCTGATAACTACGAGCAGTACTTC,CASSRGGFFSPADNYEQYF
TRBJ2-1,14,TRBV9,TRBD2,few,TGTGCCAGCAGCGTAGAACTAGCGGGAGCGGTGCAGTTCTTC,CASSVELAGAVQFF
TRBJ1-2,14,TRBV12-3/TRBV12-4,NA,NA,TGTGCCAGCAGTTGGGGTACAGGGATCTATGGCTACACCTTC,CASSWGTGIYGYTF
TRBJ2-1,14,TRBV20-1,TRBD2,few,TGCAGTGCTAGGGCACGTAGCGGGTTGACTGAGCAGTTCTTC,CSARARSGLTEQFF
TRBJ1-6,13,TRBV5-1,NA,NA,TGCGCCAGCAGCTTGGCCGCGGACCGACCCCTCCACTTT,CASSLAADRPLHF
TRBJ2-1,17,TRBV20-1,TRBD2,NA,TGCAGTGCTAGAGATCATAGCGGGAGGGCCACCTACAATGAGCAGTTCTTC,CSARDHSGRATYNEQFF
TRBJ2-6,15,TRBV12-3/TRBV12-4,TRBD1,few,TGTGCCAGCGTGCCCACAGGGGCTGGGGCCAACGTCCTGACTTTC,CASVPTGAGANVLTF
TRBJ2-7,15,TRBV6-1,TRBD2,NA,TGTGCCAGCAGGGAAGGGACTAGCAGGACCTACGAGCAGTACTTC,CASREGTSRTYEQYF
TRBJ2-7,16,TRBV7-9,NA,few,TGTGCCAGCAGCTTATTAAGTCGGGACACCACCTACGAGCAGTACTTC,CASSLLSRDTTYEQYF
TRBJ2-4,16,TRBV5-1,TRBD1,once,TGCGCCAGCAGCTTAAACGGCGGACAGGGAACGGGTGAGCAGTACTTC,CASSLNGGQGTGEQYF
TRBJ1-2,12,TRBV30,NA,NA,TGTGCCTGGAACCACAAGGTCAATGGCTACACCTTC,CAWNHKVNGYTF
TRBJ1-2,14,TRBV27,NA,few,TGTGCCAGCAGTTTAACGGCAGGTGCCTATGGCTACACCTTC,CASSLTAGAYGYTF
TRBJ2-3,16,TRBV5-1,NA,NA,TGCGCCAGCCAGGACCAACAGGGTGTAAGATCCGCGGCGCAGTATTTT,CASQDQQGVRSAAQYF
TRBJ1-6,14,TRBV12-3/TRBV12-4,NA,NA,TGTGCCAGCAGTTTTGGGGAGTCAAATTCACCCCTCCACTTT,CASSFGESNSPLHF
TRBJ2-3,17,TRBV2,TRBD2,NA,TGTGCCAGCAGTCCCGGTCGACTAGCGAGACCGGAGGGGGGGCAGTATTTT,CASSPGRLARPEGGQYF
TRBJ2-7,15,TRBV4-1,NA,NA,TGCGCCAGCAGCCAAGAATCACTGCGTAACTACGAGCAGTACTTC,CASSQESLRNYEQYF
TRBJ2-3,17,TRBV7-9,TRBD2,few,TGTGCCAGCAGCTCTCTCCTCGGAGCGGGGGCCACAGATACGCAGTATTTT,CASSSLLGAGATDTQYF
TRBJ2-1,13,TRBV2,NA,few,TGTGCCAGCAGTATTGAGCCCTACAATGAGCAGTTCTTC,CASSIEPYNEQFF
TRBJ2-7,15,TRBV27,TRBD1,many,TGTGCCAGCAGTTCTGGGACAGGATGGGATTACGAGCAGTACTTC,CASSSGTGWDYEQYF
TRBJ1-2,15,TRBV6-1,NA,NA,TGTGCCAGCAGTTTAACAGCGCCCAATAACTATGGCTACACCTTC,CASSLTAPNNYGYTF
TRBJ2-5,17,TRBV3-1,TRBD1,few,TGTGCCAGCAGCCAAGATCGGGCCAGGGGGTACCAAGAGACCCAGTACTTC,CASSQDRARGYQETQYF
TRBJ1-5,13,TRBV20-1,NA,few,TGCAGTGCTACACGGACCGGGAATCAGCCCCAGCATTTT,CSATRTGNQPQHF
TRBJ2-6,14,TRBV10-2,NA,NA,TGCGCCAGCACCGAACCTGGTGGGGCCAACGTCCTGACTTTC,CASTEPGGANVLTF
TRBJ2-3,13,TRBV20-1,TRBD2,few,TGCAGTGCTAGGAGCGGGAGGGCAGATACGCAGTATTTT,CSARSGRADTQYF
TRBJ1-4,19,TRBV2,TRBD1,NA,TGTGCCAGCAGTGGGGGCGGGACAGGGGGTATCCTCCTTCATGAAAAACTGTTTTTT,CASSGGGTGGILLHEKLFF
TRBJ2-7,15,TRBV6-5,NA,few,TGTGCCAGCAGTTACTCTTCGGACAGAGTCTACGAGCAGTACTTC,CASSYSSDRVYEQYF
TRBJ2-5,15,TRBV12-3/TRBV12-4,NA,many,TGTGCCAGCAGTTTTGGGTCAGGGAAGGGTGAGACCCAGTACTTC,CASSFGSGKGETQYF
TRBJ2-2,15,TRBV10-3,TRBD2,once,TGTGCCATCATGAGAGCGGGAGTTAACACCGGGGAGCTGTTTTTT,CAIMRAGVNTGELFF
TRBJ2-7,18,TRBV4-2,TRBD2,NA,TGTGCCAGCAGCCCTGCCGGGACTAGCGCTACGGCCGACTACGAGCAGTACTTC,CASSPAGTSATADYEQYF
TRBJ1-4,16,TRBV3-1,NA,few,TGTGCCAGCAGCCAAGTTAATGTGGCAACTAATGAAAAACTGTTTTTT,CASSQVNVATNEKLFF
TRBJ2-7,14,TRBV9,TRBD2,few,TGTGCCAGCAGCGAGGGCGGACTAGTCTACGAGCAGTACTTC,CASSEGGLVYEQYF
TRBJ2-7,12,TRBV10-3,NA,NA,TGTGCCATCAGGGATTCACTTTACGAGCAGTACTTC,CAIRDSLYEQYF
TRBJ2-3,12,TRBV20-1,NA,NA,TGCAGTGCTAGCCTACAGGGAAATACGCAGTATTTT,CSASLQGNTQYF
TRBJ1-2,17,TRBV3-1,NA,NA,TGTGCCAGCAGCCAAGAAACTAGGGACTCCCATCGGTATGGCTACACCTTC,CASSQETRDSHRYGYTF
TRBJ2-7,13,TRBV10-3,NA,NA,TGTGCCATCAGATGGGACCCACTCGGGGAGCAGTACTTC,CAIRWDPLGEQYF